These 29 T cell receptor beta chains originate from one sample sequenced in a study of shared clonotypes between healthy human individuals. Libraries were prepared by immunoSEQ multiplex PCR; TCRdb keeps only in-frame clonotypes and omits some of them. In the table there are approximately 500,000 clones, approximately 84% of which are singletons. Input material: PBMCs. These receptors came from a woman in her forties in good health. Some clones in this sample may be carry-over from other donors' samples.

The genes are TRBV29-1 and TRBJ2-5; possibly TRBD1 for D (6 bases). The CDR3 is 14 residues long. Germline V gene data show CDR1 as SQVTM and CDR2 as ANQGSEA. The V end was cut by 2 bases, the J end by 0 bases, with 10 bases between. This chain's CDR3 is CSVEPYRDQETQYF. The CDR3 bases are TGCAGCGTTGAACCCTACAGGGACCAAGAGACCCAGTACTTC.

CDR3 sequence (DNA): TGTGCCAGCAGCGGAGGGACTAGCGGCTACGAGCAGTACTTC. Protein product: CASSGGTSGYEQYF. The V gene is TRBV5-6, the J gene TRBJ2-7, with 11 bases that match TRBD2. The CDR3 totals 14 residues. Trimming cost V 4 bases and J 3 bases; bases outside gene matches: 3. CDR1 is SGHDT and CDR2 is YYEEEE in the germline V gene. Using reference TRBV5-6 and TRBJ2-7 for the parts outside the CDR3, the full variable domain is DAGVTQSPTHLIKTRGQQVTLRCSPKSGHDTVSWYQQALGQGPQFIFQYYEEEERQRGNFPDRFSGHQFPNYSSELNVNALLLGDSALYLCASSGGTSGYEQYFGPGTRLTVT.

CDR3 protein: CASSTQGVKHTEAFF. The CDR3 bases are TGTGCCAGTAGTACCCAGGGAGTAAAACACACTGAAGCTTTCTTT. The genes are TRBV19 and TRBJ1-1; D might be TRBD1 (5 bases). V shed 4 bases and J shed 3 bases, with 15 bases lying between them. Germline-derived CDR1 and CDR2 are LNHDA and SQIVND (reference sequence). The CDR3 runs to 15 residues.

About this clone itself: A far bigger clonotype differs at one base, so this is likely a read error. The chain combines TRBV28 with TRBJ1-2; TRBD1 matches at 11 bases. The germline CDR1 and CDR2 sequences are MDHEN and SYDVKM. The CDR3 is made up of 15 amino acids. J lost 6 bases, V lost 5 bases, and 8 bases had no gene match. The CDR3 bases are TGTGCCAGCAGTAAGAACGGACAGGGGGCCAATGGCTACACCTTC. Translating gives CASSKNGQGANGYTF.

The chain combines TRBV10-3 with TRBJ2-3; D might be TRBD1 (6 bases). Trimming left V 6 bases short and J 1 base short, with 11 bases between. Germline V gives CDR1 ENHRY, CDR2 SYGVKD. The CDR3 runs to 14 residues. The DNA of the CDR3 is TGTGCCATCAGCAGGGGCTCTGGCACAGATACGCAGTATTTT. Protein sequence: CAISRGSGTDTQYF.

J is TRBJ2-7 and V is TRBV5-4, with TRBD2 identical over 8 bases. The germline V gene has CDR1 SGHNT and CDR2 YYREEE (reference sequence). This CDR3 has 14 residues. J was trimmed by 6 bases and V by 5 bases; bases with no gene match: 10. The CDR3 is CASRPQGTRGEQYF. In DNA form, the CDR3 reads TGTGCCAGCAGACCGCAGGGGACTAGGGGCGAGCAGTACTTC.

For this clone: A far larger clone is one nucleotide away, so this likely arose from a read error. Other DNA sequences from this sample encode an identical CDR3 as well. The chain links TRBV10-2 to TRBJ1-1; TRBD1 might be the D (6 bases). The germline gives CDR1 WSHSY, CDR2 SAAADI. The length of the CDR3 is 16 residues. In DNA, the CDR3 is TGCGCTAGCATTCGAAACGACGGGGGGCGAGGCACTGAAGCTTTCTTT. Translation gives CASIRNDGGRGTEAFF.

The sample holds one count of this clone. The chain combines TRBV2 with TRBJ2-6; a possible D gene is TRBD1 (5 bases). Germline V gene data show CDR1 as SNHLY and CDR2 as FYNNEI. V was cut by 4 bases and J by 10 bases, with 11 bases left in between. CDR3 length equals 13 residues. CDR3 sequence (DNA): TGTGCCAGCAGTGTGCAGGGTTCTAACGTCCTGACTTTC. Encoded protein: CASSVQGSNVLTF.

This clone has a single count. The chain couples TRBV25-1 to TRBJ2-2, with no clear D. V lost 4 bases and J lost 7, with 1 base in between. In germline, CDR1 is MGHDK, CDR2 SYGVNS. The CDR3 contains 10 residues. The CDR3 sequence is CASSGGELFF. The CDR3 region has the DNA TGTGCCAGCAGTGGCGGGGAGCTGTTTTTT.

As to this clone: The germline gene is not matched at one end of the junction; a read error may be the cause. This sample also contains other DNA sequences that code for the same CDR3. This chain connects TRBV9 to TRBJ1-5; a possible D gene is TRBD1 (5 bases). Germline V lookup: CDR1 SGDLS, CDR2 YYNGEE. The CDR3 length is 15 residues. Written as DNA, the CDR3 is TGTGCTAGCAGCTCCCGCCCTGGGGGAGATCAGCCCCAGCATTTT. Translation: CASSSRPGGDQPQHF.

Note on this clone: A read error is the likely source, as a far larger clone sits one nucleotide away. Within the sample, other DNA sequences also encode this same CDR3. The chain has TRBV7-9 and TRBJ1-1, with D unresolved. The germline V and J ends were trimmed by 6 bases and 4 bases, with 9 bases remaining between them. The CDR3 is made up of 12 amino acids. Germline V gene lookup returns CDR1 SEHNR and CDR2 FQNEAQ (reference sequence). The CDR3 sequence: CASSKTSTEAFF. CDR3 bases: TGTGCCAGCAGTAAAACAAGCACTGAAGCTTTCTTT.

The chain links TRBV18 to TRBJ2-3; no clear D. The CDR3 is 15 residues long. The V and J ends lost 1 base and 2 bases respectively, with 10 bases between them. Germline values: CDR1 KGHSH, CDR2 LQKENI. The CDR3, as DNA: TGTGCCAGCTCACCACAGGGTCTTGTCACAGATACGCAGTATTTT. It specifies CASSPQGLVTDTQYF.

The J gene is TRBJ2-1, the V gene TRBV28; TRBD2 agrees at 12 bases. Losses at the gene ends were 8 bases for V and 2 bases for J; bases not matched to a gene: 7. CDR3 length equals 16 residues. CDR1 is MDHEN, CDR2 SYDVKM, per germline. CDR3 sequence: CASLTASGRAYNEQFF. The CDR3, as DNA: TGTGCCAGCCTCACAGCTAGCGGGAGGGCCTACAATGAGCAGTTCTTC.

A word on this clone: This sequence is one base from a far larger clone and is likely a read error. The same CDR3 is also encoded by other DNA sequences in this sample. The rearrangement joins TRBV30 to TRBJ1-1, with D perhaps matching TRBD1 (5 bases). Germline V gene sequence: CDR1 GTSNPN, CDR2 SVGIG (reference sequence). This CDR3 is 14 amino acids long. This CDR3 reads CAWSPIRGTAEAFF. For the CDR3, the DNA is TGTGCCTGGAGTCCCATAAGGGGCACAGCTGAGGCTTTCTTT.

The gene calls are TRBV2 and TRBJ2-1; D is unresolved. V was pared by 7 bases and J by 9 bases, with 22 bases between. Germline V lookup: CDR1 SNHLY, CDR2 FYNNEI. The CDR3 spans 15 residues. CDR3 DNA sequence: TGTGCCAGCACCGAAGTAGGGTACTTAGGCGGTGAGCAGTTCTTC. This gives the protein CASTEVGYLGGEQFF.

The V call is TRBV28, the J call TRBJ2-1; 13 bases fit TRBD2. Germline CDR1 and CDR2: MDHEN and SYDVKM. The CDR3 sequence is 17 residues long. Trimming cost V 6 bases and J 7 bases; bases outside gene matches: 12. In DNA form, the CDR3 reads TGTGCCAGCAGCCCCCGGACTAGCGGGAGTGTAGGAAATGAGCAGTTCTTC. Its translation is CASSPRTSGSVGNEQFF.

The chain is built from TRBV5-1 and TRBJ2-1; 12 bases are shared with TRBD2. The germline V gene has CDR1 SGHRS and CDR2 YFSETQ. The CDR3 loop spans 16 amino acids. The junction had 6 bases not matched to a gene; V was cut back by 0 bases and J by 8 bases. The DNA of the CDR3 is TGCGCCAGCAGCTTGGGGGAACTAGCGGGAGGAGATGAGCAGTTCTTC. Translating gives CASSLGELAGGDEQFF.

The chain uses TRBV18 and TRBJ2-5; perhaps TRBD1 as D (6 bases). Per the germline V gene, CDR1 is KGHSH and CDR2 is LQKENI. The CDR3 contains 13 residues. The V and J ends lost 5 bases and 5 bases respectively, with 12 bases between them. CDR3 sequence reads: CASSGTIGETQYF. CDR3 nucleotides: TGTGCCAGCTCAGGGACAATCGGCGAGACCCAGTACTTC.

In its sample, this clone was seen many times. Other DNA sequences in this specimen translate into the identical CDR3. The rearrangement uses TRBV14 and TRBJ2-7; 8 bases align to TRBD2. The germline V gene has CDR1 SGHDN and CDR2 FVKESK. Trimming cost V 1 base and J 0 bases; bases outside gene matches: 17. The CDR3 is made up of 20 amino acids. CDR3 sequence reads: CASSQGLGSGLAGYSYEQYF. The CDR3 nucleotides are TGTGCCAGCAGCCAAGGCTTAGGGTCCGGGCTAGCGGGTTACTCCTACGAGCAGTACTTC.

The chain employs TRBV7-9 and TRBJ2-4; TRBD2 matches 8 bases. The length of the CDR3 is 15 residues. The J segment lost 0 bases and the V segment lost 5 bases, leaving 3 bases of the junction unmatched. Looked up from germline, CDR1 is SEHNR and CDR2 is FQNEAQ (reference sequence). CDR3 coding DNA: TGTGCCAGCAGCCCTAGCGGGTCAGCCAAAAACATTCAGTACTTC. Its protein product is CASSPSGSAKNIQYF.

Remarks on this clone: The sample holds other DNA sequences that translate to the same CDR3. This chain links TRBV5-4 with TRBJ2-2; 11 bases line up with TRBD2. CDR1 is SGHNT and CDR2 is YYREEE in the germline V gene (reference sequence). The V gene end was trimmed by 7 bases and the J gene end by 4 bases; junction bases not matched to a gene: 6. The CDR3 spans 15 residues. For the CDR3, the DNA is TGTGCCAGCTCTCTAGCGGGAGGAGGCACCGGGGAGCTGTTTTTT. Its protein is CASSLAGGGTGELFF.

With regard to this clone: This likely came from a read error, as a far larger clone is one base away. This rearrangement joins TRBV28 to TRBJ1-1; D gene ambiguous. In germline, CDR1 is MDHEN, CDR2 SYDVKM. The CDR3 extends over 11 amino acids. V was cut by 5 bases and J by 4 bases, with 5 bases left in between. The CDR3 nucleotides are TGTGCCAGCAGTACTTGCACTGAAGCTTTCTTT. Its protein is CASSTCTEAFF.

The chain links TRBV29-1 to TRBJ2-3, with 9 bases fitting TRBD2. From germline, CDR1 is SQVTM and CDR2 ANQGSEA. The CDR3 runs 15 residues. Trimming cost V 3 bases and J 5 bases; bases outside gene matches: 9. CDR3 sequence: CSVDLSGRRIDTQYF. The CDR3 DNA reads TGCAGCGTTGATCTTAGCGGGAGAAGGATAGATACGCAGTATTTT.

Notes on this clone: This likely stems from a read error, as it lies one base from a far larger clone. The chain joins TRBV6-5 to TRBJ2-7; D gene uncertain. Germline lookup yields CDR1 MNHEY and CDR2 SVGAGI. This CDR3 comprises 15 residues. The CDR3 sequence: CASSYNGVSSHEQYF. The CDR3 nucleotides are TGTGCCAGCAGTTACAATGGCGTCAGCTCCCACGAGCAGTACTTC.

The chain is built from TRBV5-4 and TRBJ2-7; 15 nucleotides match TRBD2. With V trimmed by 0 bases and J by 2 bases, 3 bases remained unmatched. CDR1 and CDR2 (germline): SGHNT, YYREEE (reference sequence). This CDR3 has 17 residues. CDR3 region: CASSLGGLAGGTYEQYF. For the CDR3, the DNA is TGTGCCAGCAGCTTGGGTGGACTAGCGGGAGGGACCTACGAGCAGTACTTC.

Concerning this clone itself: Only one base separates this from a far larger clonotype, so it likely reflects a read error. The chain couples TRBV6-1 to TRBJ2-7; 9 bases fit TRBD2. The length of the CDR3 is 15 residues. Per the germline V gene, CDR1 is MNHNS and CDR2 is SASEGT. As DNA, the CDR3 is TGTGCCGGCAGGGTGACTAGCGGCTACTCCTACGAGCAGTACTTC. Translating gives CAGRVTSGYSYEQYF.

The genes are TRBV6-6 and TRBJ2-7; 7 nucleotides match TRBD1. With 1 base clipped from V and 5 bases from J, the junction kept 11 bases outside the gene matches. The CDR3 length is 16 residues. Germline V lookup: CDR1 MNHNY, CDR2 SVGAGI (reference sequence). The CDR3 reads CASSYFAGTASDEQYF. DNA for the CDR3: TGTGCCAGCAGTTACTTTGCCGGGACAGCAAGCGACGAGCAGTACTTC.

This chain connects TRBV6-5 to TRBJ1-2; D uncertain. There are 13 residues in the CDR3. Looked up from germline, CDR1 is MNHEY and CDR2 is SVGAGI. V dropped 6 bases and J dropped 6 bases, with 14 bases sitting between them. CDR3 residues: CASSTALTHGYTF. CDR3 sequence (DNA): TGTGCCAGCAGCACGGCCCTCACCCATGGCTACACCTTC.

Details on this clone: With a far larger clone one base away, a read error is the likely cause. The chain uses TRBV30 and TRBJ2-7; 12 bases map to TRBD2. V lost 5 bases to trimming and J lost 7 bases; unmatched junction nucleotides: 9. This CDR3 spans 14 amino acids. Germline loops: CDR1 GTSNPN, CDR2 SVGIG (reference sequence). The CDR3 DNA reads TGTGCCTGGTCGTATGGTCTAGCGGGAGGGGAGCAGTACTTC. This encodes CAWSYGLAGGEQYF.